The clone carrying this T cell receptor beta chain has at least ten counts. Its antigen is undetermined. The hyperthyroidism patients had a new diagnosis of under 2 months' duration and were aged 18 to 65. RNA transcripts were the source from which TCR beta CDR3 regions were amplified. Amplification began with first-round RT-PCR using HTBI primers, then second-round multiplex PCR was performed. TCRdb re-analysed the multiplex PCR reads in MiXCR, keeping a single row per CDR3 protein. The table includes 400,000 or so distinct CDR3 sequences, 17% detected once. Germline-derived CDR1 and CDR2 are SGHDN and FVKESK. The length of the CDR3 is 14 residues. V shed 3 bases and J 1 base; nucleotides not matched to a gene: 0. This specimen comes from a study of Graves' ophthalmopathy and Graves' hyperthyroidism. As for the study in general: Peripheral blood (taken before any treatment) was collected at initial diagnosis. General observations from the study: Ophthalmopathy progression predictions by the model showed about 75% specificity and 70.59% sensitivity. The blood repertoire also included most expanded thyroid clonotypes above 0.001 frequency.

The sequenced sample was peripheral blood. The rearrangement links TRBV14 to TRBJ2-3; 8 nucleotides line up with TRBD1. The receptor was isolated from an adult woman with stable Graves' hyperthyroidism. The CDR3 here is CASSQDRGTDTQYF. The CDR3 DNA reads as TGTGCCAGCAGCCAGGACAGGGGCACAGATACGCAGTATTTT.